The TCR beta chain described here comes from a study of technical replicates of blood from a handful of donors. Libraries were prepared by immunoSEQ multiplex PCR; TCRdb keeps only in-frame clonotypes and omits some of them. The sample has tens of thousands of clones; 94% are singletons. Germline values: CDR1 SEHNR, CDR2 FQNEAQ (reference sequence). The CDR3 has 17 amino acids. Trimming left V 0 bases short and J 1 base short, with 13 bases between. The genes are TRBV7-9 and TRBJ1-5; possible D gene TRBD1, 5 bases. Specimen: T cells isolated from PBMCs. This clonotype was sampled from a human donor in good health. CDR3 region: CASSLAWGGYSNQPQHF. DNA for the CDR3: TGTGCCAGCAGCTTAGCATGGGGGGGATACAGCAATCAGCCCCAGCATTTT. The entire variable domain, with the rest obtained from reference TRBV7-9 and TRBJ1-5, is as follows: DTGVSQNPRHKITKRGQNVTFRCDPISEHNRLYWYRQTLGQGPEFLTYFQNEAQLEKSRLLSDRFSAERPKGSFSTLEIQRTEQGDSAMYLCASSLAWGGYSNQPQHFGDGTRLSIL.